This T cell receptor (beta chain) was retrieved from a study of cytomegalovirus exposure and HLA in healthy donors (dated by TCRdb to about 2017). With respect to the entire study: According to an earlier analysis of several hundred of the donors, 150 million to 200 million T cells yielded some 120 million unique TCR beta sequences and approximately 280 Gb of sequence data. Around 300 gigabases of sequencing data and tens of millions of unique TCR sequences were included in an early release covering about 620 HLA-typed donors. Of the 300 to 500 genotyped donors, approximately 80% were placed in the genetic ancestry cluster associated with self-reported Caucasian donors. The study aimed to test whether cataloging public T cell receptors could reveal signatures of past pathogen exposure. Using immunosequencing, the study profiled T cell repertoires from 640 or so subjects and related those repertoires to cytomegalovirus serostatus. Besides the first cohort of more than 650 subjects, a separate validation cohort made up of about 120 different subjects was used. To predict cytomegalovirus infection status, the study brought together high-throughput TCR immunosequencing, statistical association of individual TCRs with disease status, and machine learning. A later analysis re-analyzed previously published TCR beta repertoires from roughly 600 donors and added high-resolution HLA genotyping to study TCR occurrence patterns. In the later analysis, no new phenotypic data were used to find candidate immune exposures; instead, reliance was placed on TCR beta sequences and their occurrence across donors. In an earlier analysis of 587 of the donors, high-throughput TCR beta sequencing was used to judge whether each TCR beta V gene segment behaved as functional or pseudogenic. Donor age, sex, ethnicity and CMV serostatus were compiled alongside the repertoire data. Genome-wide SNP genotypes for about 65% of the 666 donors were used in a later genetic analysis, which treated that subset as a discovery cohort. Every discovery cohort repertoire had been produced on one sequencing platform. HLA typing included class I and class II loci at four-digit resolution. Typing coverage differed by locus: A, B, C, DRB1 and DQB1 were typed in roughly 620-630 donors, DQA1 in 500 to 550, DPA1 in 600 to 610, and DPB1 in 472. Several DR-DQ haplotypes were treated as single units for association and clustering because of strong linkage in the cohort. Among about 390 genotyped donors of the cohort, an average of approximately 240,000 unique TCR beta nucleotide sequences were sequenced per donor, approximately 20% of them non-productive. Results and caveats for the whole study, not just this receptor: According to a later analysis, parvovirus B19, influenza, CMV and Epstein-Barr virus appeared linked to several top co-occurrence clusters. In a later analysis, HLA-associated TCR beta chains showed more clonal expansion and lower generation probabilities than non-associated chains that were equally common. Because counts were too low, about 17 rarely observed V segments, including chromosome 9 orphons, were excluded from the earlier analysis of around 590 of the donors. Cytomegalovirus status was reported to be diagnosed by the classifier with high specificity and sensitivity in both the original and validation cohorts. In a later analysis, the rate of TCR association differed among HLA loci, with DRB1 alleles having the most associated TCRs and HLA-C alleles having the fewest. In a later genetic analysis, a missense DCLRE1C variant was associated with V-gene and J-gene trimming of TCR beta chains, and the association was replicated in an independent cohort. In an earlier analysis of around 600 of the donors, most TCR beta V segments were observed in productive rearrangements about 90% or about 30% of the time, broadly matching IMGT annotations. A cluster of highly shared sequence variants was judged likely to represent a technical artifact of the sequencing pipeline. A further reported finding was that TCR beta sequences accurately predicted the HLA-A and HLA-B alleles for most subjects in the first cohort. At a false discovery rate of 0.05, a later analysis linked roughly 17,000 TCR beta sequences to specific HLA alleles. Strong co-occurrence of HLA alleles, especially DR and DQ, made assigning TCR associations to individual alleles difficult. While some public TCRs were present in many individuals, most TCR sequences turned up only very rarely across donors. According to the authors, the approach could potentially be generalized to other disease states and immunological phenotypes. Some IMGT-functional V segments, including TRBV6-2 and TRBV6-3, could not be told apart with the 87-base-pair reads, so those segments were excluded. Because some donors lacked HLA typing at each locus, the association tests relied only on the typed subset. In a later genetic analysis, fewer N-insertions in productive TCRs were reported among donors in an Asian-associated ancestry cluster than the roughly 700-donor mean. The study listed 170 or so TCR beta chains as associated with cytomegalovirus. Linkage disequilibrium might explain the correlated functional status among segregating V segments, but an unknown experimental factor could not be excluded. CMV serostatus was the only immune exposure information available for the cohort. According to a later analysis, most CMV-associated TCR beta chains appeared to be HLA-restricted, and the HLA associations seemed to be driven largely by CMV exposure. In vitro tests confirmed that a few of the cytomegalovirus-associated TCR beta chains recognize cytomegalovirus antigens. Roughly uniform sequencing depth across donors was assumed in presence/absence analyses, although this assumption may not hold. This cohort had only TCR beta chains sequenced, and the lack of alpha or paired-chain data limited which features could be detected.

A remark on this clone: This receptor's antigen is unknown. No much larger clonotype is one base removed from it; base qualities were not supplied.

Here V drops 4 bases and J drops 5 bases, and the junction holds 6 bases not matched to any gene. Sequences SGHDT (CDR1) and YYEEEE (CDR2) are obtained from the germline V gene. Taken from cysteine to phenylalanine, the CDR3 has 14 residues. Of the read, only the CDR3 DNA is kept; its 42 bases are in frame from base 1. The cohort was made up of approximately 700 healthy bone marrow donors. At the time of sampling, every cohort member was nominally healthy, though immune exposures that went unrecorded were likely present. The donor tested CMV seronegative, placing the donor among the 300 to 400 seronegative members of the cohort. Every donor gave a peripheral blood sample, and the peripheral blood mononuclear cells from that sample were used for TCR beta sequencing. The Qiagen DNeasy Blood Extraction Kit was used to extract genomic DNA from the blood cell samples. Libraries were made using the immunoSEQ multiplex PCR assay. For the multiplex PCR, a mixture combining 60 forward primers for TCR Vbeta segments and 13 reverse primers for TCR Jbeta segments was used. A multiplex PCR assay on genomic DNA amplified the CDR3 region of rearranged TCR beta genes. On the Illumina HiSeq System, the amplified TCR beta libraries were sequenced as 87-base-pair reads. In the paper's pipeline: Across the 670 or so repertoires, a later analysis counted tens of millions of unique TCR beta chains, around 10 million of which were shared by at least two donors. Raw reads were error-corrected and collapsed into unique sequences with a nearest-neighbor algorithm that merged closely related sequences to remove PCR and sequencing errors. To assign V, D and J gene segments, CDR3 sequences were aligned to IMGT reference sequences. Each retained sequence needed at least a six-nucleotide match to both a V gene segment and a J gene segment. Rearrangements were called productive when the CDR3 lacked stop codons and stayed in frame with V and J; all others were non-productive. Following IMGT convention, CDR3 was defined as the stretch from the second conserved V-encoded cysteine to the conserved J-encoded phenylalanine. The earlier analysis of fewer than 750 of the donors excluded sequences that lacked an unambiguous match to a single V gene segment. In an earlier analysis of more than 500 of the donors, a V segment was called functional when productive rearrangements were above 56.7%, and segregating when the standard deviation between donors exceeded 5%. A statistical classification framework was developed to diagnose cytomegalovirus status using the catalog of TCR beta chain sequences. V and J gene assignment, in a later analysis, came from comparing TCR nucleotide sequences with IMGT/GENE-DB human TR gene sequences. The TCRdist pipeline was used in a later analysis to assign CDR3 sequences and most-parsimonious VDJ recombination scenarios. A later analysis defined each TCR beta chain by its CDR3 amino acid sequence plus V-gene family, and excluded reads lacking a unique V-gene family. In a later analysis, 450 to 600 highly shared, low-generation-probability nucleotide sequences were removed to address suspected cross-contamination and a sequencing artifact. A later analysis calculated a clonal expansion index for each public chain from normalized within-repertoire ranks of inferred template counts. In a later analysis, generation probabilities were computed using a VDJ recombination model fitted to out-of-frame rearrangements, and the results were checked against IGoR. A later analysis scored TCR-TCR, TCR-HLA and TCR-CMV co-occurrence with hypergeometric tests, applying a repertoire-size bias correction to TCR pairs. False discovery rates were estimated in a later analysis by permuting HLA or CMV assignments 20 times. A later analysis grouped co-occurring TCRs with DBSCAN, adding TCRdist sequence similarity when clustering within HLA-allele-positive subsets. Repertoires with fewer than 30,000 or more than 120,000 public chains, plus five repertoires with anomalous nucleotide sharing, were excluded from co-occurrence clustering. TCRdb obtained this table from immuneACCESS and retained in-frame rearrangements with V and J assigned. These tables miss some clones; where compared with another copy, unresolved V genes account for less than half of the shortfall, and the remainder is unexplained. V and J calls and clone size are those listed in that table; D and trimming were worked out from the DNA. The sample data list roughly 120,000 clones, and roughly 80% of these were observed just once. More than 3% of the sample goes to the ten largest clones.

The sample consisted of PBMCs. Recombination linked TRBV5-6 to TRBJ1-1; TRBD1 matches 9 bases in the middle. This clonotype originated in a male donor in good health and CMV-seronegative. The DNA reads as follows: TGTGCCAGCAGCACCAACAGGGGGCTGACTGAAGCTTTCTTT. The resulting protein is CASSTNRGLTEAFF.